Below, 22 T cell receptor beta chains from the same sample are listed, as sequenced in a study of shared clonotypes between healthy human individuals. Assay used: immunoSEQ multiplex PCR; TCRdb lists only in-frame clones, some missing. Altogether about 1.1 million clones are present, approximately 77% being singletons, with the ten largest covering 0.89%. The sample taken for sequencing was memory CD4+ T cells from PBMCs. Subset described: CD45RA-negative fraction. Source of these receptors: a man aged 18-30 years in good health. Some clones in this sample may be carry-over from other donors' samples.

The chain combines TRBV2 with TRBJ2-7; 9 bases align to TRBD1. The CDR3 contains 18 residues. The trim removed 0 bases at V and 2 bases at J, leaving 11 bases unmatched. Germline-derived CDR1 and CDR2 are SNHLY and FYNNEI. The CDR3 bases are TGTGCCAGCAGTGAAGCGCCAATGGGGACAGGGACCGCCTACGAGCAGTACTTC. This translates into CASSEAPMGTGTAYEQYF.

The genes are TRBV7-9 and TRBJ2-7; D might be TRBD1 (6 bases). The CDR3 contains 14 residues. The germline gives CDR1 SEHNR, CDR2 FQNEAQ (reference sequence). Trimming removed 3 bases at V and 2 bases at J, with 11 bases between. CDR3 DNA sequence: TGTGCCAGCAGCTTCACAGGGCTTGCCTACGAGCAGTACTTC. Translation: CASSFTGLAYEQYF. The whole variable domain, filled in from reference TRBV7-9 and TRBJ2-7, reads DTGVSQNPRHKITKRGQNVTFRCDPISEHNRLYWYRQTLGQGPEFLTYFQNEAQLEKSRLLSDRFSAERPKGSFSTLEIQRTEQGDSAMYLCASSFTGLAYEQYFGPGTRLTVT.

The chain employs TRBV6-1 and TRBJ2-2, with D hard to call. Between the trimmed V and J ends, which lost 4 bases and 13 bases, there was a span of 19 bases. The CDR3 runs 14 residues. Germline V lookup: CDR1 MNHNS, CDR2 SASEGT. DNA for the CDR3: TGTGCCAGCAGTGTATCATTCGGCCACCTCCGGCTGTTTTTT. It yields the protein CASSVSFGHLRLFF.

This rearrangement joins TRBV30 to TRBJ1-3; unclear D gene. This CDR3 contains 14 residues. Germline assignment: CDR1 GTSNPN and CDR2 SVGIG (reference sequence). Trimming shortened V by 1 base and J by 2 bases, and 9 bases separated the two germline ends. The chain's CDR3 is CAWSGLGPGNTIYF. In DNA form, the CDR3 reads TGTGCCTGGAGTGGTTTGGGCCCTGGAAACACCATATATTTT.

This clone turned up a few times. This chain connects TRBV5-4 to TRBJ2-3, with 9 nucleotides matching TRBD2. CDR3 length: 16 residues. From germline, CDR1 is SGHNT and CDR2 YYREEE (reference sequence). V was clipped by 4 bases and J by 3 bases; unmatched bases: 9. This CDR3 reads CASSQKLAGETDTQYF. The CDR3 DNA sequence: TGTGCCAGCAGCCAGAAATTAGCGGGGGAAACAGATACGCAGTATTTT.

This clone came up once. This specimen includes other DNA sequences encoding the same CDR3. The genes are TRBV5-1 and TRBJ1-1, with D maybe TRBD1 (5 bases). Per germline, CDR1 SGHRS and CDR2 YFSETQ. The CDR3 is made up of 15 amino acids. V gave up 0 bases and J gave up 4 bases, with 13 bases separating them. This chain's CDR3 is CASSLVGQGGTEAFF. The CDR3, as DNA: TGCGCCAGCAGCTTGGTTGGTCAGGGCGGCACTGAAGCTTTCTTT.

The chain employs TRBV7-2 and TRBJ2-3, with D maybe TRBD2 (5 bases). This CDR3 is 15 amino acids long. V gave up 4 bases and J gave up 4 bases, with 15 bases separating them. Germline loops: CDR1 SGHTA, CDR2 FQGNSA. The CDR3 is CASSSPGSPSDTQYF. CDR3 sequence (DNA): TGTGCCAGCAGCTCGCCGGGGTCCCCGTCAGATACGCAGTATTTT.

Only a few counts were recorded for this clone. The chain employs TRBV9 and TRBJ1-2; D not resolved. Between the trimmed V and J ends, which lost 3 bases and 8 bases, there was a span of 14 bases. The CDR3 totals 13 residues. Germline V gives CDR1 SGDLS, CDR2 YYNGEE. The CDR3, as DNA: TGTGCCAGCAGCGCCGACCGACTTGGGGGCTACACCTTC. This codes for CASSADRLGGYTF.

J is TRBJ2-3 and V is TRBV5-4, with D perhaps matching TRBD1 (6 bases). V lost 0 bases and J lost 1, with 18 bases in between. This CDR3 contains 18 residues. From germline, CDR1 is SGHNT and CDR2 YYREEE (reference sequence). In DNA, the CDR3 is TGTGCCAGCAGCTTGGGGACCGTGGGGGCTCGGGGCACAGATACGCAGTATTTT. Protein sequence: CASSLGTVGARGTDTQYF.

The sample holds a few counts of this clone. The genes are TRBV7-9 and TRBJ2-3; 7 bases match TRBD2. The CDR3 loop spans 15 amino acids. The V gene's germline CDR1 is SEHNR and CDR2 FQNEAQ (reference sequence). The V segment lost 5 bases and the J segment 1 base; nucleotides outside the gene matches: 6. Written as DNA, the CDR3 is TGTGCCAGCAGCCCGCGGGAGTACGGCACAGATACGCAGTATTTT. It yields the protein CASSPREYGTDTQYF. The full variable domain, completed using reference TRBV7-9 and TRBJ2-3, is DTGVSQNPRHKITKRGQNVTFRCDPISEHNRLYWYRQTLGQGPEFLTYFQNEAQLEKSRLLSDRFSAERPKGSFSTLEIQRTEQGDSAMYLCASSPREYGTDTQYFGPGTRLTVL.

With respect to this clone: This could be a read error, since a much larger clone is one nucleotide away. The chain has TRBV30 and TRBJ1-4; TRBD1 might be the D (5 bases). CDR3 length equals 13 residues. V lost 2 bases and J lost 4, with 8 bases in between. The germline gives CDR1 GTSNPN, CDR2 SVGIG (reference sequence). The CDR3, as DNA: TGTGCCTGGAGTTTGGGACTTAATGAAAAACTGTTTTTT. Amino acids: CAWSLGLNEKLFF.

The V and J genes are TRBV28 and TRBJ1-2, with D possibly matching TRBD1 (6 bases). Deletions cut 9 bases from V and 8 bases from J, with 22 bases between. The CDR3 is made up of 14 amino acids. Germline V gene data show CDR1 as MDHEN and CDR2 as SYDVKM. The CDR3 spells CASRSLQGFRGYTF. DNA of the CDR3: TGTGCCAGTAGGTCACTACAGGGATTTAGGGGCTACACCTTC.

This clone was picked up a small number of times. This rearrangement joins TRBV5-1 to TRBJ2-3, with 13 bases lining up with TRBD2. This CDR3 is 18 amino acids long. Germline-derived CDR1 and CDR2 are SGHRS and YFSETQ. Trimming at V came to 3 bases and at J to 0 bases, leaving 7 bases not matched to a gene. The CDR3 is CASSSTGLAGASTDTQYF. The DNA of the CDR3 is TGCGCCAGCAGCTCGACCGGACTAGCGGGGGCTAGCACAGATACGCAGTATTTT. Filled out from reference TRBV5-1 and TRBJ2-3, the complete variable domain reads KAGVTQTPRYLIKTRGQQVTLSCSPISGHRSVSWYQQTPGQGLQFLFEYFSETQRNKGNFPGRFSGRQFSNSRSEMNVSTLELGDSALYLCASSSTGLAGASTDTQYFGPGTRLTVL.

J is TRBJ2-7 and V is TRBV6-1, with D possibly matching TRBD2 (6 bases). This CDR3 spans 14 amino acids. V lost 1 base, J lost 1 base, and 8 bases lay in between. The germline V gene encodes CDR1 MNHNS and CDR2 SASEGT. The CDR3 DNA reads as TGTGCCAGCAGTGAAGTAGCGGAGTCCTACGAGCAGTACTTC. It encodes CASSEVAESYEQYF.

A remark on this clone: This could be a read error, since a much larger clone is one nucleotide away. Additional DNA sequences in this sample encode the identical CDR3. The gene calls are TRBV4-2 and TRBJ2-5, with TRBD1 matching 7 bases. Trimming took 0 bases from V and 3 from J; bases not matched to a gene: 10. CDR3 length: 17 residues. Germline CDR1 and CDR2: LGHNA and YNFKEQ. The CDR3 DNA sequence: TGTGCCAGCAGCCAAGACCGCCTTCGGACAGGTAAAGAGACCCAGTACTTC. It encodes CASSQDRLRTGKETQYF.

The chain uses TRBV10-3 and TRBJ2-3; 7 bases map to TRBD2. CDR1 and CDR2 (germline): ENHRY, SYGVKD. This CDR3 contains 14 residues. After removal of 4 bases from V and 2 bases from J, the junction contained 3 bases not matched to a gene. Here the CDR3 DNA reads TGTGCCATCAGTGTAGCGGGTATCACAGATACGCAGTATTTT. Protein product: CAISVAGITDTQYF.

The chain couples TRBV19 to TRBJ1-3; the match to TRBD1 covers 7 bases. Trimming took 6 bases from V and 4 from J; bases not matched to a gene: 9. This CDR3 comprises 15 residues. Germline-derived CDR1 and CDR2 are LNHDA and SQIVND (reference sequence). DNA of the CDR3: TGTGCCAGTAGCTTGGACAGGTCTTTCGGAAACACCATATATTTT. Encoded protein: CASSLDRSFGNTIYF.

This rearrangement joins TRBV7-9 to TRBJ1-5, with D maybe TRBD1 (6 bases). With 1 base removed from V and 7 bases from J, the gap between germline ends came to 17 bases. This CDR3 region has 16 residues. Germline V gene sequence: CDR1 SEHNR, CDR2 FQNEAQ (reference sequence). The CDR3 here is CASSLGTGTPRQPQHF. For the CDR3, the DNA is TGTGCCAGCAGCTTAGGGACCGGGACACCCAGGCAGCCCCAGCATTTT.

This clone was seen once. V gene TRBV7-2 combines with J gene TRBJ1-2; 7 nucleotides line up with TRBD1. The V gene end was trimmed by 0 bases and the J gene end by 7 bases; junction bases not matched to a gene: 2. The germline gives CDR1 SGHTA, CDR2 FQGNSA. The CDR3 contains 13 residues. CDR3: CASSLAPGGGYTF. CDR3 in DNA: TGTGCCAGCAGCTTAGCGCCAGGGGGTGGCTACACCTTC.

This chain connects TRBV7-2 to TRBJ1-5; 7 bases align to TRBD1. Germline CDR1 reads SGHTA; CDR2 reads FQGNSA. CDR3 length: 15 residues. V was clipped by 6 bases and J by 7 bases; unmatched bases: 12. CDR3 coding DNA: TGTGCCAGCAGTTGGGACAGTGGAGTTATACAGCCCCAGCATTTT. It encodes CASSWDSGVIQPQHF.

The V gene is TRBV11-2, the J gene TRBJ1-1; 7 bases are a match to TRBD1. V shed 5 bases, J shed 3 bases, and the junction held 12 bases outside the gene matches. Germline V gene lookup returns CDR1 SGHAT and CDR2 FQNNGV. CDR3 size: 16 residues. This CDR3 reads CASSLTGRGVHTEAFF. DNA of the CDR3: TGTGCCAGCAGCCTGACAGGGAGGGGGGTCCACACTGAAGCTTTCTTT.

This chain uses TRBV4-2 with TRBJ2-2, with 10 bases matching TRBD2. With 0 bases clipped from V and 3 bases from J, the junction kept 7 bases outside the gene matches. In germline, CDR1 is LGHNA, CDR2 YNFKEQ. CDR3 length: 18 amino acids. CDR3 loop: CASSQEPSGSIYTGELFF. The CDR3 DNA reads as TGTGCCAGCAGCCAAGAACCTAGCGGGAGCATTTACACCGGGGAGCTGTTTTTT.